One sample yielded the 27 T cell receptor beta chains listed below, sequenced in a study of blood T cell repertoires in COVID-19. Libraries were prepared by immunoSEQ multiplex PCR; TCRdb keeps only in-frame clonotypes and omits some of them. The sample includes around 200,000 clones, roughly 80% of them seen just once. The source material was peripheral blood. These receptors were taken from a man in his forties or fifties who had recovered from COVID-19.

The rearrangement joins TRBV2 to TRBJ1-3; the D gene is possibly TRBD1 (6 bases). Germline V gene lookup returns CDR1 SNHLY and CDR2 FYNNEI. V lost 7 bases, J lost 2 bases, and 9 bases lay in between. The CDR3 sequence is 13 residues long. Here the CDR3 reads CASTTGTGNTIYF. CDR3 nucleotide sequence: TGTGCCAGCACCACAGGGACTGGAAACACCATATATTTT.

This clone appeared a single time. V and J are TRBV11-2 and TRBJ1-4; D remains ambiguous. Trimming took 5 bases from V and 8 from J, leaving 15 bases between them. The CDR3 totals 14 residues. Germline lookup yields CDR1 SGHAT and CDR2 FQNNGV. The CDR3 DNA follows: TGTGCCAGCAGCCCGCTCGGAGAAATGGAAAAACTGTTTTTT. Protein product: CASSPLGEMEKLFF.

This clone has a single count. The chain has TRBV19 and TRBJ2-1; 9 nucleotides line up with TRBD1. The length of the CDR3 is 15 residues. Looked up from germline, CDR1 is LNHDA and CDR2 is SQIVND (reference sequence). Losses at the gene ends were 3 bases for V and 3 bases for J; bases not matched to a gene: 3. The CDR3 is CASSIGQGRYNEQFF. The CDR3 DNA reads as TGTGCCAGTAGTATCGGACAGGGGCGCTACAATGAGCAGTTCTTC.

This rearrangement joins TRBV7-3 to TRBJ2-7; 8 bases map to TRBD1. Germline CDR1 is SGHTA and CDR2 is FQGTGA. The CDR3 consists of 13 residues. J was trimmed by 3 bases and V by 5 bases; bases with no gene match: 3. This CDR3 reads CASSHTGGYEQYF. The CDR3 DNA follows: TGTGCCAGCAGCCATACAGGGGGCTACGAGCAGTACTTC.

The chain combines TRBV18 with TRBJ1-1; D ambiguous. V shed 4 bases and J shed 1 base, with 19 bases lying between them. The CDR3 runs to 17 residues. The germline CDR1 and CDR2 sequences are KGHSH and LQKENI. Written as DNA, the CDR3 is TGTGCCAGCTCACTTCACTTCCCGGCAGGATCGAACACTGAAGCTTTCTTT. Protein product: CASSLHFPAGSNTEAFF.

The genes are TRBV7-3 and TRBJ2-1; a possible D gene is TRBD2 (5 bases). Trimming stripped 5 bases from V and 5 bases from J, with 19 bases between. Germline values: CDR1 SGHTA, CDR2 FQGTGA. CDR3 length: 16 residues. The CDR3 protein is CASSLDRDFSHNEQFF. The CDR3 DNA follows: TGTGCCAGCAGCCTCGATCGGGATTTTAGTCACAATGAGCAGTTCTTC.

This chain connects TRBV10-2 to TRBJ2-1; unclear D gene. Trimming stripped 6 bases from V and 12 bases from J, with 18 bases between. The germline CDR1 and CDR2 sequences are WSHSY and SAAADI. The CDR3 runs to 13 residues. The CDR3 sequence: CASRPPNSAVQFF. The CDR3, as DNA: TGCGCCAGCAGGCCCCCCAACTCCGCCGTGCAGTTCTTC.

CDR3 nucleotides: TGTGCCAGCAGCTTGGACTCGTTCAAAGAGACCCAGTACTTC. Translating it yields CASSLDSFKETQYF. The rearrangement uses TRBV5-4 and TRBJ2-5; no firm D call. Germline-derived CDR1 and CDR2 are SGHNT and YYREEE (reference sequence). This CDR3 has 14 amino acids. V gave up 0 bases and J gave up 3 bases, with 9 bases separating them.

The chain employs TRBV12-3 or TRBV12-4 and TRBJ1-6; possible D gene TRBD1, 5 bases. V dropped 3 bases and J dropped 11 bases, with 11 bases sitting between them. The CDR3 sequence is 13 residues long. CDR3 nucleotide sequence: TGTGCCAGCAGTTTGAAGGACAACACACCCCTCCACTTT. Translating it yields CASSLKDNTPLHF.

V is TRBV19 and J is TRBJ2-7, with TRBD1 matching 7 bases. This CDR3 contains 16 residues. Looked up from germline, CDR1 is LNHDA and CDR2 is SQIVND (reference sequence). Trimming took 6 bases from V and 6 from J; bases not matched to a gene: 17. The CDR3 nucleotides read TGTGCCAGTAGCAGGAAAGGAGCAGGGGGTACTACCGAGCAGTACTTC. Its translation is CASSRKGAGGTTEQYF.

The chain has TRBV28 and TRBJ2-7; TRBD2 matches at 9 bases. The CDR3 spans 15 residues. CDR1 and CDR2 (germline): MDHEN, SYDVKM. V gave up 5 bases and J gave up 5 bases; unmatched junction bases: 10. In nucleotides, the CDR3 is TGTGCCAGCAGTCCGGCTGGCGGGAGGGCCCACGAGCAGTACTTC. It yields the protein CASSPAGGRAHEQYF.

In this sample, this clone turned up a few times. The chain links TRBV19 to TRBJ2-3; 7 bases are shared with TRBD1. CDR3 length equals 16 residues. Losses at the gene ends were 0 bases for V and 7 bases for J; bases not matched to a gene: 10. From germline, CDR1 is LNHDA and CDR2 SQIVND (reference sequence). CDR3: CASSIEPGGTSNTQYF. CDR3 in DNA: TGTGCCAGTAGTATAGAGCCAGGGGGTACTTCAAATACGCAGTATTTT.

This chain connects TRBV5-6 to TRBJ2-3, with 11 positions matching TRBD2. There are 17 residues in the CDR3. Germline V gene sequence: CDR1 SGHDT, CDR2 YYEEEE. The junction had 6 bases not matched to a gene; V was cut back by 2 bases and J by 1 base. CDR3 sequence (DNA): TGTGCCAGCAGCTTAGTACTAGCGGGAGCCGGCACAGATACGCAGTATTTT. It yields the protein CASSLVLAGAGTDTQYF.

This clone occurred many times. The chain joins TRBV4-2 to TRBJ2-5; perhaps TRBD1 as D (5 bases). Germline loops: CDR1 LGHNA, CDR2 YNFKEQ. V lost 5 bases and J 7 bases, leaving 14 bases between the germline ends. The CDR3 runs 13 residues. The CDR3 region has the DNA TGTGCCAGCAGCGAACAGGTCGAACGGACCCAGTACTTC. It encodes CASSEQVERTQYF.

For the CDR3, the DNA is TGTGCCAGCAGCCCCCGAGGAGGGACCGCGGCCTACAATGAGCAGTTCTTC. As protein: CASSPRGGTAAYNEQFF. V is TRBV5-4 and J is TRBJ2-1; perhaps TRBD2 as D (6 bases). Germline V CDR1 and CDR2: SGHNT, YYREEE (reference sequence). This CDR3 has 17 amino acids. The V end was cut by 4 bases, the J end by 2 bases, with 19 bases between. The full variable domain, completed using reference TRBV5-4 and TRBJ2-1, is ETGVTQSPTHLIKTRGQQVTLRCSSQSGHNTVSWYQQALGQGPQFIFQYYREEENGRGNFPPRFSGLQFPNYSSELNVNALELDDSALYLCASSPRGGTAAYNEQFFGPGTRLTVL.

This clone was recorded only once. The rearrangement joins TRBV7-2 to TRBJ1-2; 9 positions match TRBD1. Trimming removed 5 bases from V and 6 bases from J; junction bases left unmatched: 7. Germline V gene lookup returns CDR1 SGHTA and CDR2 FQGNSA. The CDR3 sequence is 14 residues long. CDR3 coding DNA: TGTGCCAGCAGCCCCGGGACAGGGATCGATGGCTACACCTTC. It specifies CASSPGTGIDGYTF.

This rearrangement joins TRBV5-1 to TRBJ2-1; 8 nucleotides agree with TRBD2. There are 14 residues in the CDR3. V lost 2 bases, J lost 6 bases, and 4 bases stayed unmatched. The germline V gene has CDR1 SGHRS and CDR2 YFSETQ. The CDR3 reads CASSFSGKPNEQFF. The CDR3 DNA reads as TGCGCCAGCAGCTTTAGCGGGAAACCCAATGAGCAGTTCTTC. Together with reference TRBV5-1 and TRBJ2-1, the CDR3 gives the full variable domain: KAGVTQTPRYLIKTRGQQVTLSCSPISGHRSVSWYQQTPGQGLQFLFEYFSETQRNKGNFPGRFSGRQFSNSRSEMNVSTLELGDSALYLCASSFSGKPNEQFFGPGTRLTVL.

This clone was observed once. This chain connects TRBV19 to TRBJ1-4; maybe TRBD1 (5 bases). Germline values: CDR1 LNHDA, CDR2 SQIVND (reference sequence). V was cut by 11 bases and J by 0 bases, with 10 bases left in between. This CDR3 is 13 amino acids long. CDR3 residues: CAVRGATNEKLFF. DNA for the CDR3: TGTGCCGTCCGGGGGGCAACTAATGAAAAACTGTTTTTT.

The CDR3 sequence: CASSYRTSGSGDTQYF. CDR3 DNA: TGTGCCAGCAGCTATCGGACTAGCGGGAGTGGAGATACGCAGTATTTT. V is TRBV7-8 and J is TRBJ2-3; 13 positions agree with TRBD2. CDR1 SGHVS and CDR2 FQNEAQ come from the germline V gene. This CDR3 has 16 amino acids. V gave up 4 bases and J gave up 5 bases; unmatched junction bases: 6.

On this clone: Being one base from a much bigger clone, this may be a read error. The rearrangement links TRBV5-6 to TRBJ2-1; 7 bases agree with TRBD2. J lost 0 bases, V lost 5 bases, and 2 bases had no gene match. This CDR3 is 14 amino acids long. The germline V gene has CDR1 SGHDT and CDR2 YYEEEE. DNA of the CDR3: TGTGCCAGCAGTGGCGGGAGCTCCTACAATGAGCAGTTCTTC. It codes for CASSGGSSYNEQFF.

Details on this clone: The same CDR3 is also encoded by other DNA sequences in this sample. CDR3 coding DNA: TGTGCCAGCAGCGTAGGGTCAGACTACAATGAGCAGTTCTTC. Amino acid sequence: CASSVGSDYNEQFF. The chain recombines TRBV9 with TRBJ2-1; D not resolved. Trimming shortened V by 0 bases and J by 3 bases, and 7 bases separated the two germline ends. The CDR3 runs 14 residues. CDR1 is SGDLS and CDR2 is YYNGEE in the germline V gene.

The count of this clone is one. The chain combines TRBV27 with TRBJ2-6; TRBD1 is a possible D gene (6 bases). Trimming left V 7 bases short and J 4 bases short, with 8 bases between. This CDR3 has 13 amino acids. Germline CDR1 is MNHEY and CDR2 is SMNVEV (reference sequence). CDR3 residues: CASTGAGANVLTF. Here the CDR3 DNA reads TGTGCCAGCACAGGGGCCGGGGCCAACGTCCTGACTTTC. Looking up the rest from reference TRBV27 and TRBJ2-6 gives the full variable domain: EAQVTQNPRYLITVTGKKLTVTCSQNMNHEYMSWYRQDPGLGLRQIYYSMNVEVTDKGDVPEGYKVSRKEKRNFPLILESPSPNQTSLYFCASTGAGANVLTFGAGSRLTVL.

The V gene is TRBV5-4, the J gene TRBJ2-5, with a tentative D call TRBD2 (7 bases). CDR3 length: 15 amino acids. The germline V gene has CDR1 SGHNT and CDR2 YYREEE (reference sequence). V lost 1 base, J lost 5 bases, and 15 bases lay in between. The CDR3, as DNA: TGTGCCAGCAGCTTGAGGAGGGGGGGGGCGGAGACCCAGTACTTC. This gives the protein CASSLRRGGAETQYF.

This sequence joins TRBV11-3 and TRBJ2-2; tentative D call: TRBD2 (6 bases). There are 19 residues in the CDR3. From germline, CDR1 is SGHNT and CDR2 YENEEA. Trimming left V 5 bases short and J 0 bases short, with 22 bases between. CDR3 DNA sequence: TGTGCCAGCAGCCCGCGGGGCGGTCGGGCGGGAACGAACACCGGGGAGCTGTTTTTT. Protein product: CASSPRGGRAGTNTGELFF.

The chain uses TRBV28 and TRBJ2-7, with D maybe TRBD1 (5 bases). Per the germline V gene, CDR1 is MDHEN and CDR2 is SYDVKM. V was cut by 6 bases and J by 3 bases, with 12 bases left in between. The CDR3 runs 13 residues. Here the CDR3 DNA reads TGTGCCAGCAGGCCCGACAGATTCTACGAGCAGTACTTC. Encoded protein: CASRPDRFYEQYF.

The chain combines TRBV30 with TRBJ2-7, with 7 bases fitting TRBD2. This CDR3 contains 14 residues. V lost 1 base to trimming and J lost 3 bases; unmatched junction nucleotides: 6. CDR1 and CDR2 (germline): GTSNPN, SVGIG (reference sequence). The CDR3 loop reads CAWSGHGGDYEQYF. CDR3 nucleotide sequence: TGTGCCTGGAGTGGGCATGGGGGGGACTACGAGCAGTACTTC.

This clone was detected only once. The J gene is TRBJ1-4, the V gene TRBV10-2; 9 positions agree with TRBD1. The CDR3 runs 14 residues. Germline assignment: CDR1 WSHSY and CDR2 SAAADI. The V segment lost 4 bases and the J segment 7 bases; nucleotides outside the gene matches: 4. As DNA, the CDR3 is TGCGCCAGCAGTGTGACAGGGGGTATTGAAAAACTGTTTTTT. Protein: CASSVTGGIEKLFF.